This TCR beta chain was identified during a study of T cell repertoires in cytomegalovirus infection (dated by TCRdb to between 2018 and 2021). As for the study more broadly: Donor HLA type was relevant to the analysis, because carriage of CMV infection together with the matching HLA type was indicated by public TCR beta signatures.

What the work shows at the level of the full study, not this receptor alone: Carriers of CMV infection plus the relevant HLA type were discriminated by the cumulative frequency of public TCR beta family members in the study cohort and in an independent roughly 350-donor cohort. In the ex vivo response, HLA-C-restricted CMV-specific TCR beta clonotypes were dominant, and in two of eight donors the single most frequent clonotype came from this HLA-C-restricted group.

This sample was sequenced with an Illumina HiSeq 1500. TCRdb reran the public reads through fastp at Q25 and MiXCR, keeping productive beta chains. Identical CDR3 protein sequences are pooled into one entry, listed with their most common genes and DNA. A total of hundreds of thousands of distinct CDR3 sequences appear in this sample, over 9% of them only once. Roughly 10% of the sample goes to the ten largest clones. This clonotype was counted ten times or more. The antigen it binds to is not known. Base qualities are not at hand, and no much larger clone is one base apart. Germline trimming amounts to 1 base on V and 11 bases on J, with 9 as the count of junction bases outside the gene matches. Taken from cysteine to phenylalanine, the CDR3 has 14 residues. Of all the DNA, just the CDR3 is kept, 42 bases in frame from base 1. Taken from the germline V gene, the CDR1 and CDR2 loops are SGHRS and YFSETQ.

Sequences were obtained from PBMCs. This clonotype was sampled from a human donor in good health (CMV status not recorded). Some clones in this sample may be carry-over from other donors' samples. The sequence is built from TRBV5-1 and TRBJ2-3; 8 bases in the junction line up with TRBD1. The CDR3 sequence is CASSLPLLGQGQYF. In nucleotide form, the sequence is TGCGCCAGCAGCTTGCCCCTCCTCGGACAGGGGCAGTATTTT.